This T cell receptor (beta chain) emerged from a study of tumor-infiltrating lymphocytes in localized non-small cell lung cancer. Study-wide context: Some samples were collected after neoadjuvant chemotherapy; smokers, never-smokers and several histologies were included. General observations from the study: TCR sequencing covered a subset of patients with enough tissue.

This CDR3 is 14 amino acids long. Looked up from germline, CDR1 is SNHLY and CDR2 is FYNNEI. Trimming pared 3 bases from V and 2 bases from J, leaving 10 bases between. Profiled with immunoSEQ multiplex PCR; TCRdb holds only in-frame clones, not every one. Found here are 15,000 to 20,000 clones, 75% to 85% of them singletons; the top ten hold 10%. Turning to this clone: Its antigen is not known.

Input material: uninvolved lung tissue not adjacent to the tumor. This clonotype originated in a human donor with non-small cell lung cancer. The J gene is TRBJ1-1, the V gene TRBV2; D is uncertain. The CDR3 region has the DNA TGTGCCAGCAGTGATAGTAGGGCAAACACTGAAGCTTTCTTT. Encoded protein: CASSDSRANTEAFF.